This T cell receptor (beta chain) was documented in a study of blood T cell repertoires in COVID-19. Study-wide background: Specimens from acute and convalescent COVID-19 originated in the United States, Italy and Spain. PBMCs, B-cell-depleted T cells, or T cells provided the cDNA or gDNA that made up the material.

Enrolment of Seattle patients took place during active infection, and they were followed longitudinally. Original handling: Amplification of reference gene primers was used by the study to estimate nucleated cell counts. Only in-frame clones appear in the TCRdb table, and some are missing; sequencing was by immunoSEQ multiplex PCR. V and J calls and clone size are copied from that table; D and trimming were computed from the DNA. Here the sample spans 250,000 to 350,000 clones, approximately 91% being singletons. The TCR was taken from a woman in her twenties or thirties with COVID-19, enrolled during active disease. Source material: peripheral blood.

The DNA of the CDR3 is TGTGCCAGTAGTAAGGGGGGGGCCGGGGAGCTGTTTTTT. Protein: CASSKGGAGELFF. V gene TRBV19 combines with J gene TRBJ2-2; tentatively, D is TRBD2 (7 bases). Germline assignment: CDR1 LNHDA and CDR2 SQIVND (reference sequence). The CDR3 is 13 amino acids. Trimming took 4 bases from V and 6 from J, leaving 9 bases between them.